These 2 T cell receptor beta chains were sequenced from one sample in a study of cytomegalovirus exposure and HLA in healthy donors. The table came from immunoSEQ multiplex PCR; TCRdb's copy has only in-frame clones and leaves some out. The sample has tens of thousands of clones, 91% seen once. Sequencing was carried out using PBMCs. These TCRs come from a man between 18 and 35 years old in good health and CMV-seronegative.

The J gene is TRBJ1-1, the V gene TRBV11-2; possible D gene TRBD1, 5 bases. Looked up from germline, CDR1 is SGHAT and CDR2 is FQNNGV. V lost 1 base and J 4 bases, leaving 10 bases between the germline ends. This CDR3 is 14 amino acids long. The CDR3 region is CASSLVGGITEAFF. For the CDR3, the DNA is TGTGCCAGCAGCTTAGTCGGGGGAATCACTGAAGCTTTCTTT.

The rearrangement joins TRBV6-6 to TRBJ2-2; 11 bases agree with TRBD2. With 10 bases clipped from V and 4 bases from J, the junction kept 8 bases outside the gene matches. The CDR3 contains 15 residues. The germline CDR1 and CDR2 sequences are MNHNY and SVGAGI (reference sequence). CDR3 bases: TGTGCCATTCTAGCGGGAGGTTTGGGCACCGGGGAGCTGTTTTTT. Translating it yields CAILAGGLGTGELFF.